This T cell receptor beta chain was captured by sequencing in a study of T cells after posttransplantation cyclophosphamide. Whole-study results and caveats: Recipient CMV seropositivity and CMV reactivation strongly tracked TRB clonality.

With respect to this clone: Antigen specificity is unknown.

Data came from immunoSEQ multiplex PCR; TCRdb stores just in-frame clones and leaves some out. The sample records 6,000 to 8,500 clones, 81% being singletons. Cyclophosphamide on days +3 and +4 followed busulfan-fludarabine conditioning and a marrow graft. The germline V gene encodes CDR1 LNHDA and CDR2 SQIVND (reference sequence). This CDR3 is 16 amino acids long. V was pared by 1 base and J by 8 bases, with 20 bases between. The clonotype originates from a female patient aged 50-59 years who received an allogeneic stem cell transplant from a related donor, was CMV-positive, and had no GVHD. Certain T cells may be donor cells from the graft. The sequences come from PBMCs, collected after allogeneic stem cell transplant with posttransplant cyclophosphamide. The chain couples TRBV19 to TRBJ1-1; a possible D gene is TRBD1 (6 bases). The CDR3 reads CASSIGQARGLIEAFF. CDR3 sequence (DNA): TGTGCCAGTAGTATAGGACAGGCCAGGGGTTTAATAGAAGCTTTCTTT.